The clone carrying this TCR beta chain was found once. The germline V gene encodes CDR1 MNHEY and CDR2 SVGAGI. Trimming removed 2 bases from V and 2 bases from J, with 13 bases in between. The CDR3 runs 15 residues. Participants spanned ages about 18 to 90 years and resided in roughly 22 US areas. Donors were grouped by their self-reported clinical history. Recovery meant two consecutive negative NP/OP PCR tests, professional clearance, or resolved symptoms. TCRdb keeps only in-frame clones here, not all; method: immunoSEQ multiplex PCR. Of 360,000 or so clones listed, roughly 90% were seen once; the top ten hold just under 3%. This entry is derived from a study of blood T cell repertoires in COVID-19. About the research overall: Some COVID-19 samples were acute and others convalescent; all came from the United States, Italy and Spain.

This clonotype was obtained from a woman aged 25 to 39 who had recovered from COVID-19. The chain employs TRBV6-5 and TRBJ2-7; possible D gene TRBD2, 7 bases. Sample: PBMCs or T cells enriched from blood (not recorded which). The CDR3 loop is CASSYRGEGAYEQYF. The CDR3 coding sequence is TGTGCCAGCAGTTACCGCGGGGAGGGGGCCTACGAGCAGTACTTC.